A single sample is the source of the 31 T cell receptor beta chains below, sequenced in a study of blood T cell repertoires in COVID-19. The repertoire was sequenced with immunoSEQ multiplex PCR; TCRdb's copy has only in-frame clones and lacks some. The sample lists under 300,000 clones, roughly 87% occurring once. The sequencing sample was made of PBMCs or T cells enriched from blood (not recorded which). These TCRs come from a young woman with acute COVID-19.

The chain is built from TRBV3-1 (or the pseudogene TRBV3-2) and TRBJ1-3; D might be TRBD1 (6 bases). Germline V gene lookup returns CDR1 LGHDT and CDR2 YNNKEL (reference sequence). This CDR3 is built from 15 residues. Trimming left V 4 bases short and J 2 bases short, with 12 bases between. The CDR3 nucleotides read TGTGCCAGCAGCCCGACAGGTTTGACTGGAAACACCATATATTTT. The encoded protein is CASSPTGLTGNTIYF.

DNA for the CDR3: TGCAGTGCGGGCCTCTACAATGAGCAGTTCTTC. It translates to CSAGLYNEQFF. The V and J genes are TRBV20-1 and TRBJ2-1; D is ambiguous. Germline lookup yields CDR1 DFQATT and CDR2 SNEGSKA (reference sequence). This CDR3 is built from 11 residues. V was clipped by 6 bases and J by 3 bases, with 6 bases between them.

This chain joins TRBV9 and TRBJ2-1, with 7 nucleotides matching TRBD2. V trimming: 3 bases; J trimming: 1 base; junction bases outside the gene matches: 7. The germline V gene has CDR1 SGDLS and CDR2 YYNGEE. The CDR3 consists of 16 residues. The chain's CDR3 is CASSERAGTSYNEQFF. Written as DNA, the CDR3 is TGTGCCAGCAGCGAACGAGCGGGGACTTCCTACAATGAGCAGTTCTTC.

Notes on this clone: Within the sample, other DNA sequences also encode this same CDR3. The rearrangement uses TRBV9 and TRBJ2-3, with 7 bases lining up with TRBD1. CDR3 size: 13 residues. The V segment lost 0 bases and the J segment 6 bases; nucleotides outside the gene matches: 1. Germline V gives CDR1 SGDLS, CDR2 YYNGEE. CDR3 amino acids: CASSVEGADTQYF. CDR3 in DNA: TGTGCCAGCAGCGTAGAGGGGGCGGATACGCAGTATTTT.

This clone has more than one count but fewer than ten. V and J are TRBV19 and TRBJ1-2; 7 bases align to TRBD1. CDR3 length: 14 residues. Per germline, CDR1 LNHDA and CDR2 SQIVND (reference sequence). The V and J ends lost 6 bases and 0 bases, in that order; junction bases with no gene match: 4. The DNA of the CDR3 is TGTGCCAGTAGGACAGGGTTCCCTAACTATGGCTACACCTTC. It yields the protein CASRTGFPNYGYTF.

The rearrangement links TRBV7-2 to TRBJ2-3, with 7 bases identical to TRBD2. Germline V gene sequence: CDR1 SGHTA, CDR2 FQGNSA. The CDR3 covers 15 residues. J lost 0 bases, V lost 5 bases, and 5 bases had no gene match. DNA of the CDR3: TGTGCCAGCAGCCTACGACTAGCCAGCACAGATACGCAGTATTTT. It yields the protein CASSLRLASTDTQYF. Using reference TRBV7-2 and TRBJ2-3 for the parts outside the CDR3, the full variable domain is GAGVSQSPSNKVTEKGKDVELRCDPISGHTALYWYRQSLGQGLEFLIYFQGNSAPDKSGLPSDRFSAERTGGSVSTLTIQRTQQEDSAVYLCASSLRLASTDTQYFGPGTRLTVL.

The chain couples TRBV2 to TRBJ1-5; 7 nucleotides agree with TRBD1. V dropped 6 bases and J dropped 4; count of bases not matched to a gene: 3. The CDR3 is 13 amino acids. Germline V lookup: CDR1 SNHLY, CDR2 FYNNEI. CDR3: CASRGTENQPQHF. The CDR3, as DNA: TGTGCCAGCAGGGGGACAGAAAATCAGCCCCAGCATTTT.

The genes are TRBV4-1 and TRBJ1-4, with 9 bases fitting TRBD1. J gave up 4 bases and V 3 bases, and 9 bases lay outside the gene matches. Germline CDR1 and CDR2: MGHRA and YSYEKL. The CDR3 extends over 17 amino acids. The DNA for the CDR3 is TGCGCCAGCAGCCACCGCCGGGACAGGGCTTATAATGAAAAACTGTTTTTT. Protein: CASSHRRDRAYNEKLFF.

The chain has TRBV27 and TRBJ1-6; 7 bases match TRBD1. The ends lost 6 bases at V and 7 bases at J; junction bases unmatched: 12. CDR3 length: 16 amino acids. Germline V gene data show CDR1 as MNHEY and CDR2 as SMNVEV (reference sequence). The CDR3 region has the DNA TGTGCCAGCAGACTGGGGGCAGGGGGTAGGAATTCACCCCTCCACTTT. It specifies CASRLGAGGRNSPLHF.

The V call is TRBV6-2 or TRBV6-3, the J call TRBJ2-7, with a possible D match to TRBD1 (6 bases). Germline V gene sequence: CDR1 MNHEY, CDR2 SVGEGT. The CDR3 covers 14 residues. V lost 0 bases and J lost 3, with 9 bases in between. CDR3 nucleotides: TGTGCCAGCAGTTACTCTGGCAGGGGCTACGAGCAGTACTTC. Translated: CASSYSGRGYEQYF.

The chain has TRBV28 and TRBJ2-1, with TRBD2 matching over 7 bases. From germline, CDR1 is MDHEN and CDR2 SYDVKM. The CDR3 contains 15 residues. With V trimmed by 4 bases and J by 5 bases, 8 bases remained unmatched. CDR3 bases: TGTGCCAGCAGTTCGCGTTTTCTAGCGGACAATGAGCAGTTCTTC. Amino acids: CASSSRFLADNEQFF.

This rearrangement joins TRBV9 to TRBJ2-3; D ambiguous. Germline V CDR1 and CDR2: SGDLS, YYNGEE. The CDR3 consists of 11 residues. V gave up 2 bases and J gave up 6 bases, with 4 bases separating them. Here the CDR3 DNA reads TGTGCCAGCAGCGTCCGGGATACGCAGTATTTT. Translated: CASSVRDTQYF.

The V gene is TRBV29-1, the J gene TRBJ2-7, with TRBD2 identical over 8 bases. CDR3 length: 12 amino acids. Losses at the gene ends were 3 bases for V and 5 bases for J; bases not matched to a gene: 3. Looked up from germline, CDR1 is SQVTM and CDR2 is ANQGSEA. For the CDR3, the DNA is TGCAGCGTTGACGGGGGGGCGAACGAGCAGTACTTC. Amino acid sequence: CSVDGGANEQYF.

The rearrangement links TRBV11-2 to TRBJ2-2; TRBD1 is a possible D gene (5 bases). CDR1 and CDR2 (germline): SGHAT, FQNNGV. V was pared by 7 bases and J by 6 bases, with 15 bases between. CDR3 length: 14 amino acids. The CDR3 DNA reads TGTGCCAGCATTCCGCAAGCAGGGTCCGGGGAGCTGTTTTTT. Its protein is CASIPQAGSGELFF.

This clone has only one observation. This chain connects TRBV30 to TRBJ2-2; a weak D match, TRBD1 (5 bases). V shed 3 bases and J shed 0 bases, with 8 bases lying between them. The CDR3 sequence is 14 residues long. The germline V gene has CDR1 GTSNPN and CDR2 SVGIG (reference sequence). The CDR3 bases are TGTGCCTGGAGGGGGCTCCCGAACACCGGGGAGCTGTTTTTT. The encoded protein is CAWRGLPNTGELFF.

The chain is built from TRBV5-6 and TRBJ2-3, with D perhaps TRBD2 (5 bases). The CDR3 totals 16 residues. V lost 2 bases and J 1 base, leaving 14 bases between the germline ends. In germline, CDR1 is SGHDT, CDR2 YYEEEE. CDR3 in amino acids: CASSFGWAGGTDTQYF. CDR3 coding DNA: TGTGCCAGCAGCTTCGGGTGGGCCGGGGGCACAGATACGCAGTATTTT.

This clone has more than one count but fewer than ten. The chain combines TRBV6-5 with TRBJ2-1, with D possibly matching TRBD1 (6 bases). Trimming stripped 4 bases from V and 7 bases from J, with 11 bases between. Germline V lookup: CDR1 MNHEY, CDR2 SVGAGI. The CDR3 consists of 13 residues. Here the CDR3 reads CASSLRGLNEQFF. The CDR3 DNA sequence: TGTGCCAGCAGTTTAAGGGGGTTGAATGAGCAGTTCTTC.

The chain uses TRBV25-1 and TRBJ2-1; TRBD1 aligns across 9 bases. The V gene's germline CDR1 is MGHDK and CDR2 SYGVNS. The CDR3 covers 15 residues. Trimming at V came to 2 bases and at J to 4 bases, leaving 3 bases not matched to a gene. Here the CDR3 DNA reads TGTGCCAGCAGTGAACAGGGACAGGGATACAATGAGCAGTTCTTC. Residues: CASSEQGQGYNEQFF.

V and J are TRBV4-1 and TRBJ1-2; D might be TRBD1 (5 bases). In germline, CDR1 is MGHRA, CDR2 YSYEKL. V was trimmed by 1 base and J by 4 bases, leaving 10 bases between them. The CDR3 sequence is 14 residues long. As DNA, the CDR3 is TGCGCCAGCAGCCAAGTTGGGGCAGGCTATGGCTACACCTTC. Residues: CASSQVGAGYGYTF.

V is TRBV19 and J is TRBJ2-7, with a weak D call TRBD2 (6 bases). V was trimmed by 6 bases and J by 2 bases, leaving 20 bases between them. Germline CDR1 is LNHDA and CDR2 is SQIVND (reference sequence). CDR3 length: 16 amino acids. The CDR3 loop is CASSLSLMTRAYEQYF. In DNA, the CDR3 is TGTGCCAGTAGCCTTTCACTAATGACTAGAGCCTACGAGCAGTACTTC.

This clone has more than one count but fewer than ten. The gene calls are TRBV5-6 and TRBJ2-2, with D possibly matching TRBD2 (6 bases). Germline CDR1 and CDR2: SGHDT and YYEEEE. The CDR3 is made up of 14 amino acids. The V and J ends lost 1 base and 4 bases respectively, with 8 bases between them. The CDR3 here is CASSLWGGTGELFF. The CDR3 DNA reads TGTGCCAGCAGCTTGTGGGGAGGCACCGGGGAGCTGTTTTTT.

The J gene is TRBJ2-2, the V gene TRBV30; 11 nucleotides match TRBD2. Germline values: CDR1 GTSNPN, CDR2 SVGIG (reference sequence). CDR3 length equals 16 residues. The trim removed 5 bases at V and 5 bases at J, leaving 10 bases unmatched. CDR3 residues: CAWLLLAGVRTGELFF. The CDR3 DNA reads as TGTGCCTGGCTACTACTAGCGGGGGTACGAACCGGGGAGCTGTTTTTT.

The CDR3 region has the DNA TGTGCCAGCAGTTTCCGTATGCCCAGACAGGGCTCCTACGAGCAGTACTTC. Translation gives CASSFRMPRQGSYEQYF. The gene calls are TRBV28 and TRBJ2-7, with 7 bases aligning to TRBD1. The germline gives CDR1 MDHEN, CDR2 SYDVKM. V lost 3 bases and J lost 0; bases outside the gene matches: 11. The CDR3 totals 17 residues.

The V gene is TRBV3-1 (or the pseudogene TRBV3-2), the J gene TRBJ2-5; weak D call: TRBD2 (6 bases). Germline assignment: CDR1 LGHDT and CDR2 YNNKEL (reference sequence). There are 15 residues in the CDR3. V was cut by 8 bases and J by 1 base, with 17 bases left in between. This CDR3 is CASQKRGLIQETQYF. The CDR3 bases are TGTGCCAGCCAAAAGAGGGGACTGATCCAAGAGACCCAGTACTTC.

This clone has a single count. The genes are TRBV29-1 and TRBJ2-7; 9 nucleotides line up with TRBD1. CDR1 is SQVTM, CDR2 ANQGSEA, per germline. V dropped 5 bases and J dropped 6; count of bases not matched to a gene: 11. The CDR3 has 14 amino acids. The CDR3 loop reads CSVSDGTGLREQYF. CDR3 nucleotides: TGCAGCGTTTCGGACGGGACAGGGTTACGCGAGCAGTACTTC.

The V call is TRBV5-1, the J call TRBJ2-1, with 9 bases matching TRBD1. There are 15 residues in the CDR3. Germline CDR1 and CDR2: SGHRS and YFSETQ. Trimming at V came to 3 bases and at J to 2 bases, leaving 3 bases not matched to a gene. CDR3 amino acids: CASSSGQGPYNEQFF. CDR3 sequence (DNA): TGCGCCAGCAGCTCCGGACAGGGGCCCTACAATGAGCAGTTCTTC. The full variable domain, completed using reference TRBV5-1 and TRBJ2-1, is KAGVTQTPRYLIKTRGQQVTLSCSPISGHRSVSWYQQTPGQGLQFLFEYFSETQRNKGNFPGRFSGRQFSNSRSEMNVSTLELGDSALYLCASSSGQGPYNEQFFGPGTRLTVL.

Only one count was recorded for this clone. The chain joins TRBV6-2 or TRBV6-3 to TRBJ2-1, with D possibly being TRBD2 (6 bases). V was shortened by 4 bases and J by 4 bases, with 11 bases between the two germline ends. The CDR3 is made up of 14 amino acids. Germline CDR1 reads MNHEY; CDR2 reads SVGEGT. The CDR3 here is CASSSEGPYNEQFF. CDR3 coding DNA: TGTGCCAGCAGTTCGGAGGGACCATACAATGAGCAGTTCTTC.

This clone was seen a few times. The V and J genes are TRBV9 and TRBJ1-2; D is uncertain. The V end was cut by 6 bases, the J end by 4 bases, with 10 bases between. CDR1 is SGDLS, CDR2 YYNGEE, per germline. There are 12 residues in the CDR3. This CDR3 is CASMGGIYGYTF. The CDR3 nucleotides read TGTGCCAGCATGGGAGGGATCTATGGCTACACCTTC.

This chain uses TRBV18 with TRBJ2-4, with D unclear. From germline, CDR1 is KGHSH and CDR2 LQKENI. The CDR3 runs to 12 residues. V dropped 3 bases and J dropped 8 bases, with 8 bases sitting between them. CDR3 region: CASSPRLHIQYF. CDR3 nucleotide sequence: TGTGCCAGCTCACCCAGATTACACATTCAGTACTTC.

V is TRBV7-2 and J is TRBJ2-7, with 11 bases matching TRBD1. The CDR3 totals 15 residues. Per the germline V gene, CDR1 is SGHTA and CDR2 is FQGNSA. The V segment lost 3 bases and the J segment 5 bases; nucleotides outside the gene matches: 6. The CDR3 protein is CASSFFGTGGNEQYF. In DNA, the CDR3 is TGTGCCAGCAGCTTTTTCGGGACAGGGGGAAACGAGCAGTACTTC.

The J gene is TRBJ2-2, the V gene TRBV9; TRBD2 matches at 10 bases. Germline CDR1 is SGDLS and CDR2 is YYNGEE. The CDR3 is 14 residues long. The trim removed 4 bases at V and 7 bases at J, leaving 4 bases unmatched. This CDR3 is CASSFLAGDGELFF. As DNA, the CDR3 is TGTGCCAGCAGCTTCCTAGCGGGAGACGGGGAGCTGTTTTTT.